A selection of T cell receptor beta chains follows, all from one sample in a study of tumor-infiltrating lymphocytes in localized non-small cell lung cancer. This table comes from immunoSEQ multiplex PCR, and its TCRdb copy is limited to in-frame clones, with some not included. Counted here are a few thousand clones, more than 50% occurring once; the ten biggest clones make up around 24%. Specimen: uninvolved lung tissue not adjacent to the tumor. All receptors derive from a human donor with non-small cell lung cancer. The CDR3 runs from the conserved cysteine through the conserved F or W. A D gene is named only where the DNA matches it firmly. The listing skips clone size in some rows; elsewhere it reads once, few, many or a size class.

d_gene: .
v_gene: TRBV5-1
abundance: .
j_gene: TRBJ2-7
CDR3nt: TGCGCCAGCAGCTTGGGCCAAAACTACGAGCAGTACTTC
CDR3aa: CASSLGQNYEQYF

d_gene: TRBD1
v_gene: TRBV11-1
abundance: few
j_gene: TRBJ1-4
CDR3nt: TGTGCCAGCAGCTTCGGGACAGGCCCTAATGAAAAACTGTTTTTT
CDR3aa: CASSFGTGPNEKLFF

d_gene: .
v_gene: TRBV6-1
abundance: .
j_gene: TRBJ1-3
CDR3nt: TGTGCCAGCAGTGAAGTGGGGAACTCTGGAAACACCATATATTTT
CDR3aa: CASSEVGNSGNTIYF

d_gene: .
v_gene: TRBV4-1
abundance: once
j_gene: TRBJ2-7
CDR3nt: TGCGCCAGCAGCCAAATACGGGACATCTCCTACGAGCAGTACTTC
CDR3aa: CASSQIRDISYEQYF

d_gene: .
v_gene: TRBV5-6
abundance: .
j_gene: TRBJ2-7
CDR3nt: TGTGCCAGCAGCTTGGTGGCAGGGAACGCCTACGAGCAGTACTTC
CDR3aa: CASSLVAGNAYEQYF

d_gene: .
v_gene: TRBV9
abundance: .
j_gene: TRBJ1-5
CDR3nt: TGTGCCAGCAGCGGTGGACAGTTCAATCAGCCCCAGCATTTT
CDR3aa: CASSGGQFNQPQHF

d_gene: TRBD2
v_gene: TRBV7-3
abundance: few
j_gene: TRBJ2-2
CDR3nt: TGTGCCAGCAGCTTATCAGCGGGGGTCGGCACCGGGGAGCTGTTTTTT
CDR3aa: CASSLSAGVGTGELFF

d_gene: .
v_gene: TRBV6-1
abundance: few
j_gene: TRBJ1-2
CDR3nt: TGTGCCAGCAGTGAAGGTGTAGTCTATGGCTACACCTTC
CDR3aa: CASSEGVVYGYTF

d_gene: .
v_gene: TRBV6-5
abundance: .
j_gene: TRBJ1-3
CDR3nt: TGTGCCAGCTGGGGCAGGCGATCTTCTGGAAACACCATATATTTT
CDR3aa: CASWGRRSSGNTIYF

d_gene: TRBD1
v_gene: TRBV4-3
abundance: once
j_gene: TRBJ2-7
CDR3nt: TGCGCCAGCAGCCAAGAGATAGGGGGCAGCTCCTACGAGCAGTACTTC
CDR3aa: CASSQEIGGSSYEQYF

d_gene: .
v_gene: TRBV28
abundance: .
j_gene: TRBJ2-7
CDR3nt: TGTGCCAGCAGTTTTACAGGGCCAACCTACGAGCAGTACTTC
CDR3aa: CASSFTGPTYEQYF

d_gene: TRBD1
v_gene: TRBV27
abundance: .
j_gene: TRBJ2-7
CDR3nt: TGTGCCAGCAGGGTTCGGGACAGGGGATTTTACGAGCAGTACTTC
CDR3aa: CASRVRDRGFYEQYF

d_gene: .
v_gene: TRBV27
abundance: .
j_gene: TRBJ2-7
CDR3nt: TGTGCCAGCAGACGGAACAGGAACTACGAGCAGTACTTC
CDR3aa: CASRRNRNYEQYF

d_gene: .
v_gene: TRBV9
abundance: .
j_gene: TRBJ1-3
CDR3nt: TGTGCCAGCAGCCCCCGGACCTCCTCTGGAAACACCATATATTTT
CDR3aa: CASSPRTSSGNTIYF

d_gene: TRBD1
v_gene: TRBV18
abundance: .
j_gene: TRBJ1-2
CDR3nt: TGTGCCAGCTCACCACTGGGGCAGGGGGATGGCTACACCTTC
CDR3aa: CASSPLGQGDGYTF

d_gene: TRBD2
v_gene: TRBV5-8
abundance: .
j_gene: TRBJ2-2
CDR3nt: TGTGCCAGCAGCCAGGGACTAGCAGTGGGGACCGGGGAGCTGTTTTTT
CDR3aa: CASSQGLAVGTGELFF

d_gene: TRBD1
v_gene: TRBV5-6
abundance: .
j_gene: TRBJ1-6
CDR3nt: TGTGCCAGCAGCTTAGGGACAGAAGGCTCACCCCTCCACTTT
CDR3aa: CASSLGTEGSPLHF

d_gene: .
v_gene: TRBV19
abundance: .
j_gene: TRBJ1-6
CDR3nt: TGTGCCAGTAGCGGAACAGGGAGGGCACCCCTCCACTTT
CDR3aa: CASSGTGRAPLHF

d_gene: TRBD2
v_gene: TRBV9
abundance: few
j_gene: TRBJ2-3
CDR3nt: TGTGCCAGCAGCGTAGTGCCGTCGGGGCGGGGGGCCAATACGCAGTATTTT
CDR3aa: CASSVVPSGRGANTQYF

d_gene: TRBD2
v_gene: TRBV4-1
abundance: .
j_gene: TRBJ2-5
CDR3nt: TGCGCCAGCAGCCAAGATTCCGGGGTAGCGGGGCAAGAGACCCAGTACTTC
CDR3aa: CASSQDSGVAGQETQYF

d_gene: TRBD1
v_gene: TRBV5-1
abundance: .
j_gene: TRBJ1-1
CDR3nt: TGCGCCAGCAGCGCCGGGACAGGGGCGAACACTGAAGCTTTCTTT
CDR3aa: CASSAGTGANTEAFF

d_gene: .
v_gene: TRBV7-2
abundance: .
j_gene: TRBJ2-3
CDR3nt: TGTGCCAGCAGCCAAGGGATGAGTACAGATACGCAGTATTTT
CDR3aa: CASSQGMSTDTQYF

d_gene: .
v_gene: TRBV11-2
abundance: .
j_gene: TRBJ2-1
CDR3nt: TGTGCCAGCAGCTCGAGGGGTGTACCGGCCAATGAGCAGTTCTTC
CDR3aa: CASSSRGVPANEQFF

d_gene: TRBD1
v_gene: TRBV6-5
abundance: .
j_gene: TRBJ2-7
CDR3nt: TGTGCCAGCACCCCCCGGACAGGTGGCGAGCAGTACTTC
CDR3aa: CASTPRTGGEQYF

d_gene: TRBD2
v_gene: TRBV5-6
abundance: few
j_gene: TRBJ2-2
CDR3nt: TGTGCCAGCAGCTCCGTCTCGGGACTAGCGGGGGCCGGGGAGCTGTTTTTT
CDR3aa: CASSSVSGLAGAGELFF

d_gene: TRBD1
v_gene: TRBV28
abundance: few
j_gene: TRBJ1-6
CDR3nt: TGTGCCAGCAGACTGGGACAGGATAATTCACCCCTCCACTTT
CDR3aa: CASRLGQDNSPLHF

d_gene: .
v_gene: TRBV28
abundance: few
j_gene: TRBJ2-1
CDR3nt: TGTGCCAGCAGTCCGCAGGTATACTCCTACAATGAGCAGTTCTTC
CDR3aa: CASSPQVYSYNEQFF

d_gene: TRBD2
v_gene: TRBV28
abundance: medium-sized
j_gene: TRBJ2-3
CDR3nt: TGTGCCAGCAGTTTTCTTACGGGGGGGCAAGGTACGCAGTATTTT
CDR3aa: CASSFLTGGQGTQYF

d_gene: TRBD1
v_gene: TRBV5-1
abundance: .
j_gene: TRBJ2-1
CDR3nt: TGCGCCAGCAGCATCCCCGGGACAGGGGCCCTGTTCTTC
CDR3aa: CASSIPGTGALFF

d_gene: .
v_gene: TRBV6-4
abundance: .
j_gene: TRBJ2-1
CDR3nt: TGTGCCAGCAGTGGGCAGGGTGTGAATGAGCAGTTCTTC
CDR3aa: CASSGQGVNEQFF

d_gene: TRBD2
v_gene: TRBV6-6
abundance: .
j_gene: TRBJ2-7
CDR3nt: TGTGCCAGCAGCCGGTCTAGCGGCAGCTCCTACGAGCAGTACTTC
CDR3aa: CASSRSSGSSYEQYF

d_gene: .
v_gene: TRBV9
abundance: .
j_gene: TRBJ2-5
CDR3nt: TGTGCCAGCAGCCCCCGGGACGGAACCACAGAGACCCAGTACTTC
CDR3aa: CASSPRDGTTETQYF

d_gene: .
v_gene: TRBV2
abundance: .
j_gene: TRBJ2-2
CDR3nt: TGTGCCAGCAGTGGAGGAGAGATCAGCCCCGGGGAGCTGTTTTTT
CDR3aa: CASSGGEISPGELFF

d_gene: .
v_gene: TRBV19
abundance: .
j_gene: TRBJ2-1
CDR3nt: TGTGCCAGTAGTATAAGGATCGACCCACATGAGCAGTTCTTC
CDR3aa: CASSIRIDPHEQFF

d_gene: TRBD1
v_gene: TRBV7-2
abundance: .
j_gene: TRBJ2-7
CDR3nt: TGTGCCAGCAGCTTTTGGGACAGCTACGAGCAGTACTTC
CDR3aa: CASSFWDSYEQYF

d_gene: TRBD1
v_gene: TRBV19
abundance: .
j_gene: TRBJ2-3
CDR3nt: TGTGCCAGTACCGGGAAGGGGGGACAGGGGGAGGGTACGCAGTATTTT
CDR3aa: CASTGKGGQGEGTQYF

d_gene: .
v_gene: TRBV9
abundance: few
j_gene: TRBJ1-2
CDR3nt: TGTGCCAGCAGCGTAGGAGGGGGGAACTATGGCTACACCTTC
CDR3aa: CASSVGGGNYGYTF

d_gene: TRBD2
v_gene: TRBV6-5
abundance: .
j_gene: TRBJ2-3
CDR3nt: TGTGCCAGCAGTTTCGCTAGCGGGGGACCGACAGATACGCAGTATTTT
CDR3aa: CASSFASGGPTDTQYF

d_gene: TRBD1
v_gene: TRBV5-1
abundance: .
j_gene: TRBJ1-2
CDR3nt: TGCGCCAGCAGCCCGGGACAGGGGGATGGCTACACCTTC
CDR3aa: CASSPGQGDGYTF

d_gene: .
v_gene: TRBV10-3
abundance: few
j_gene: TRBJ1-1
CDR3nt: TGTGCCATCAGTGAGGGCGCAGGGAACACTGAAGCTTTCTTT
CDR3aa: CAISEGAGNTEAFF

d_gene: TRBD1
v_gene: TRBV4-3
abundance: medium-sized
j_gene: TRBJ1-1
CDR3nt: TGCGCCAGCAGCCAACCAGGACAGGGCACTGAAGCTTTCTTT
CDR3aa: CASSQPGQGTEAFF

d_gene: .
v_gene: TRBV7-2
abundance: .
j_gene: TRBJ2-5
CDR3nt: TGTGCCAGCAGCCGGGACGGCCAAGAGACCCAGTACTTC
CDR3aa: CASSRDGQETQYF

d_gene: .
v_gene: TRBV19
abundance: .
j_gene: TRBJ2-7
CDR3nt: TGTGCCACCACACCGACAGGCGGCATCTACGAGCAGTACTTC
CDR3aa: CATTPTGGIYEQYF

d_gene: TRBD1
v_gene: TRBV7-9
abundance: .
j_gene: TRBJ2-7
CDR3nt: TGTGCCAGCAGCTCCCCGACGAGGACAGGGGGCAACTACGAGCAGTACTTC
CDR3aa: CASSSPTRTGGNYEQYF

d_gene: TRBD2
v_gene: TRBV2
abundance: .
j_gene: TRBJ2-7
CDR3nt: TGTGCCAGCAGTGAGGGGGGGGTTGGAGAGCAGTACTTC
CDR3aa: CASSEGGVGEQYF

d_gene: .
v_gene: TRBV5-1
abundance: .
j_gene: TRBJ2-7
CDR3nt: TGCGCCAGCAAAAAAGAGGGGGGGATCTCCTACGAGCAGTACTTC
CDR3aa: CASKKEGGISYEQYF

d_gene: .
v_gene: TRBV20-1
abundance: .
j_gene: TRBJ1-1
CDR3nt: TGCAGTGCTATCGGGCGGGAGAAGGCTTTCTTT
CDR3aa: CSAIGREKAFF

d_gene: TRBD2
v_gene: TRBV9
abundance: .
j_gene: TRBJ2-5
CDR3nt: TGTGCCAGCAGCGCCGGGACTATCCAAGAGACCCAGTACTTC
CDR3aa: CASSAGTIQETQYF

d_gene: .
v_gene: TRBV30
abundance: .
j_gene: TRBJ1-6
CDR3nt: TGTGCCTGGAGTGTAGGGACGGCTAGCTCCTATAATTCACCCCTCCACTTT
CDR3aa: CAWSVGTASSYNSPLHF